This T cell receptor beta chain came from a study of T cell responses to AZD1222 COVID-19 vaccine. Some clones are missing from TCRdb's copy, which holds only in-frame ones; the method was immunoSEQ multiplex PCR. The sample holds some 140,000 clones, about 92% seen once. Overall study findings and caveats: Baseline testing showed seropositivity in only 6 or 7 AZD1222 recipients.

Comments on this clone: The target antigen is unknown.

This CDR3 has 12 amino acids. The V segment lost 6 bases and the J segment 4 bases; nucleotides outside the gene matches: 1. Germline lookup yields CDR1 SNHLY and CDR2 FYNNEI. The sequence derives from an adult in good health. The sample was peripheral blood, taken on day 0 of AZD1222 vaccination. The chain joins TRBV2 to TRBJ2-7; 9 nucleotides align to TRBD1. In DNA form, the CDR3 reads TGTGCCAGCAGGACAGGGGGGTACGAGCAGTACTTC. This sequence encodes CASRTGGYEQYF.